The present TCR beta chain was sequenced within a study of blood T cell repertoires in COVID-19. Turning to the study itself: Collection of acute and convalescent COVID-19 samples took place in the United States, Italy and Spain. From T cells, B-cell-depleted T cells, or PBMCs came the material, which was cDNA or gDNA.

Per the original data handling: Estimates of nucleated cell counts were drawn from the amplification of reference gene primers. Profiling relied on immunoSEQ multiplex PCR, and the TCRdb table lists in-frame clones only, not all of them. V and J calls plus clone size are reproduced from that table; the DNA served to infer D and trimming. The data show some 220,000 clones, nearly 85% seen once. V lost 2 bases, J lost 2 bases, and 13 bases lay in between. The CDR3 covers 15 residues. Germline CDR1 is MNHEY and CDR2 is SVGAGI. Sequencing was carried out using peripheral blood. The rearrangement uses TRBV6-5 and TRBJ2-7; tentative D call: TRBD1 (6 bases). This receptor was obtained from a human donor in a cohort sampled during active COVID-19. The CDR3 DNA follows: TGTGCCAGCAGTTACCGTAGACAGGAGACCTACGAGCAGTACTTC. This encodes CASSYRRQETYEQYF.